Presented here are 15 T cell receptor beta chains from one specimen sequenced in a study of cytomegalovirus exposure and HLA in healthy donors. PCR used 60 Vbeta primers and 13 Jbeta primers. Data came from immunoSEQ multiplex PCR; TCRdb stores just in-frame clones and leaves some out. This sample has approximately 210,000 clones, with about four fifths found just once. The sequencing sample was made of PBMCs. These receptors all come from a girl aged 10 to 17 in good health and CMV-seropositive.

The chain recombines TRBV6-1 with TRBJ2-3; TRBD2 agrees at 15 bases. V lost 6 bases to trimming and J lost 4 bases; unmatched junction nucleotides: 2. The CDR3 is made up of 15 amino acids. Germline CDR1 MNHNS, CDR2 SASEGT. The CDR3 sequence: CASRGLAGGPDTQYF. CDR3 DNA sequence: TGTGCCAGCAGAGGACTAGCGGGGGGGCCAGATACGCAGTATTTT.

CDR3 nucleotides: TGTGCCAGCAGCGTAGTCGGGGGGGCATCCTACAATGAGCAGTTCTTC. Amino acids: CASSVVGGASYNEQFF. V and J are TRBV9 and TRBJ2-1, with 8 bases fitting TRBD2. V gave up 0 bases and J gave up 1 base; unmatched junction bases: 3. Germline loops: CDR1 SGDLS, CDR2 YYNGEE. CDR3 length equals 16 residues.

This clone turned up a few times. V is TRBV7-8 and J is TRBJ2-5; D uncertain. Trimming shortened V by 6 bases and J by 7 bases, and 9 bases separated the two germline ends. CDR1 is SGHVS and CDR2 is FQNEAQ in the germline V gene. The CDR3 runs to 11 residues. DNA for the CDR3: TGTGCCAGCAGGCGGATCGGGACCCAGTACTTC. Translation: CASRRIGTQYF. Using reference TRBV7-8 and TRBJ2-5 for the parts outside the CDR3, the full variable domain is GAGVSQSPRYKVAKRGQDVALRCDPISGHVSLFWYQQALGQGPEFLTYFQNEAQLDKSGLPSDRFFAERPEGSVSTLKIQRTQQEDSAVYLCASRRIGTQYFGPGTRLLVL.

The chain joins TRBV12-5 to TRBJ2-1, with 10 positions matching TRBD2. The trim removed 1 base at V and 0 bases at J, leaving 3 bases unmatched. The CDR3 sequence is 17 residues long. CDR1 is LGHNT and CDR2 is FRNRAP in the germline V gene. CDR3 region: CASGLAGTSDSYNEQFF. The DNA for the CDR3 is TGTGCTAGTGGTTTGGCCGGGACTAGCGACTCCTACAATGAGCAGTTCTTC.

The chain couples TRBV25-1 to TRBJ1-5; D ambiguous. V lost 3 bases to trimming and J lost 7 bases, with 13 bases between them. Germline-derived CDR1 and CDR2 are MGHDK and SYGVNS. The CDR3 totals 14 residues. The CDR3 spells CASSDRGLLQPQHF. CDR3 bases: TGTGCCAGCAGTGATAGAGGGTTGCTGCAGCCCCAGCATTTT.

The rearrangement links TRBV4-1 to TRBJ2-5; the D is unclear. This CDR3 is 14 amino acids long. Germline-derived CDR1 and CDR2 are MGHRA and YSYEKL. Trimming took off 4 bases at V and 2 bases at J, with 11 bases between the two ends. CDR3 sequence (DNA): TGCGCCAGCAGCCTTAGTGGTATACAAGAGACCCAGTACTTC. Its protein product is CASSLSGIQETQYF.

The genes are TRBV5-1 and TRBJ2-3; TRBD2 matches 8 bases. The junction had 9 bases not matched to a gene; V was cut back by 4 bases and J by 2 bases. CDR1 is SGHRS and CDR2 is YFSETQ in the germline V gene. The CDR3 spans 16 residues. CDR3 amino acids: CASSLGGRGATDTQYF. As DNA, the CDR3 is TGCGCCAGCAGCCTGGGGGGGCGGGGGGCCACAGATACGCAGTATTTT.

This chain joins TRBV7-2 and TRBJ2-5; possibly TRBD1 for D (7 bases). Trimming took off 3 bases at V and 4 bases at J, with 12 bases between the two ends. The CDR3 runs to 14 residues. CDR1 and CDR2 (germline): SGHTA, FQGNSA. CDR3 DNA: TGTGCCAGCAGCTTTGGAGGGACAGTAGAGACCCAGTACTTC. Protein product: CASSFGGTVETQYF.

This chain uses TRBV7-9 with TRBJ1-6; 8 bases match TRBD1. This CDR3 has 18 residues. Germline trimming cut 3 bases from V and 1 base from J; bases unmatched to any gene: 8. Per the germline V gene, CDR1 is SEHNR and CDR2 is FQNEAQ (reference sequence). The CDR3 bases are TGTGCCAGCAGCTTGCCTAGACAGGGGACGTCCTATAATTCACCCCTCCACTTT. Protein: CASSLPRQGTSYNSPLHF.

The chain uses TRBV13 and TRBJ2-7; 7 bases line up with TRBD2. This CDR3 has 19 amino acids. V lost 2 bases and J lost 6; bases outside the gene matches: 22. Germline CDR1 PRHDT, CDR2 FYEKMQ (reference sequence). CDR3 bases: TGTGCCAGCAGCTTACCCCCTATCTCACCTAAACGGGGGGATCTCGAGCAGTACTTC. Protein sequence: CASSLPPISPKRGDLEQYF.

A single count supports this clone. The rearrangement joins TRBV9 to TRBJ2-3; 8 bases align to TRBD2. CDR1 and CDR2 from the germline V gene are SGDLS and YYNGEE. J gave up 4 bases and V 1 base, and 5 bases lay outside the gene matches. The CDR3 consists of 15 residues. The DNA for the CDR3 is TGTGCCAGCAGCGTACACGCGGGGGGCTCAGATACGCAGTATTTT. Translated, it gives CASSVHAGGSDTQYF.

V usage is TRBV4-3 and J usage is TRBJ2-7, with 7 bases that match TRBD1. Germline CDR1 reads LGHNA; CDR2 reads YSLEER. This CDR3 is 14 amino acids long. The J segment lost 0 bases and the V segment lost 4 bases, leaving 3 bases of the junction unmatched. Written as DNA, the CDR3 is TGCGCCAGCAGCCCACAGGGGATCTCCTACGAGCAGTACTTC. Protein: CASSPQGISYEQYF.

The chain couples TRBV27 to TRBJ1-2; no clear D gene. CDR3 length equals 14 residues. V lost 5 bases and J 7 bases, leaving 17 bases between the germline ends. Germline V gene sequence: CDR1 MNHEY, CDR2 SMNVEV (reference sequence). The CDR3, as DNA: TGTGCCAGCAGTCCTGGCGGCGGGGTTGTTGGCTACACCTTC. Its protein is CASSPGGGVVGYTF.

The chain carries TRBV4-3 and TRBJ2-3, with D maybe TRBD2 (6 bases). The CDR3 has 15 residues. Looked up from germline, CDR1 is LGHNA and CDR2 is YSLEER. The V and J ends lost 2 bases and 4 bases respectively, with 13 bases between them. CDR3 region: CASSQSSGGADTQYF. In nucleotides, the CDR3 is TGCGCCAGCAGCCAATCCTCAGGAGGGGCAGATACGCAGTATTTT.

This clone was recorded once. The DNA of the CDR3 is TGTGCCAGCAGTGCAGCGGGGGGGACCTACGAGCAGTACTTC. It specifies CASSAAGGTYEQYF. The chain uses TRBV6-6 and TRBJ2-7; the match to TRBD2 covers 10 bases. Germline CDR1 is MNHNY and CDR2 is SVGAGI (reference sequence). This CDR3 contains 14 residues. V was clipped by 5 bases and J by 2 bases; unmatched bases: 3.